What follows are 6 T cell receptor beta chains derived from one specimen sequenced in a study of blood T cell repertoires in COVID-19. Profiling relied on immunoSEQ multiplex PCR, and the TCRdb table lists in-frame clones only, not all of them. This table has about 99,000 clones, nearly 90% appearing once. The sample taken for sequencing was peripheral blood. Every receptor here comes from a man aged 50-59 years in a cohort sampled during active COVID-19.

The chain links TRBV10-3 to TRBJ2-7; 7 positions agree with TRBD1. The CDR3 sequence is 17 residues long. The germline V gene encodes CDR1 ENHRY and CDR2 SYGVKD. The junction had 18 bases not matched to a gene; V was cut back by 5 bases and J by 5 bases. The CDR3 DNA reads as TGTGCCATCAGTTCCAAAACCGGGACAGACCCTTATGACGAGCAGTACTTC. Translating gives CAISSKTGTDPYDEQYF.

This chain joins TRBV25-1 and TRBJ1-6; D remains unclear. V shed 4 bases and J shed 6 bases, with 13 bases lying between them. This CDR3 has 15 amino acids. CDR1 and CDR2 from the germline V gene are MGHDK and SYGVNS. The CDR3 DNA is TGTGCCAGCAGTGTTTTGTTTCCGCGTAATTCACCCCTCCACTTT. It is translated as CASSVLFPRNSPLHF.

J is TRBJ2-7 and V is TRBV6-2 or TRBV6-3, with D maybe TRBD1 (6 bases). Germline loops: CDR1 MNHEY, CDR2 SVGEGT. The CDR3 has 13 amino acids. V lost 5 bases, J lost 0 bases, and 8 bases lay in between. The CDR3 bases are TGTGCCAGCAGTGAGGACAGCTCCTACGAGCAGTACTTC. It codes for CASSEDSSYEQYF.

This clone was detected only a few times. The chain has TRBV4-3 and TRBJ1-2; possibly TRBD1 for D (6 bases). From germline, CDR1 is LGHNA and CDR2 YSLEER. With 0 bases removed from V and 0 bases from J, the gap between germline ends came to 14 bases. This CDR3 is built from 17 residues. This CDR3 is CASSQDRLGATNYGYTF. The CDR3 DNA follows: TGCGCCAGCAGCCAAGATCGTTTGGGGGCGACTAACTATGGCTACACCTTC.

The V call is TRBV9, the J call TRBJ1-5; D call uncertain. Germline CDR1 reads SGDLS; CDR2 reads YYNGEE. Trimming stripped 3 bases from V and 6 bases from J, with 28 bases between. This CDR3 has 19 residues. The CDR3 DNA sequence: TGTGCCAGCAGCGGTATGGCCCAGATTTGGGGAGCCTCAGGTCAGCCCCAGCATTTT. This encodes CASSGMAQIWGASGQPQHF.

The genes are TRBV6-5 and TRBJ2-7; a weak D match, TRBD2 (6 bases). V was pared by 2 bases and J by 6 bases, with 20 bases between. There are 16 residues in the CDR3. Germline V gene sequence: CDR1 MNHEY, CDR2 SVGAGI. The CDR3 region has the DNA TGTGCCAGCAGTTACCCGACTAGAAAGGGGCGGGCCGAGCAGTACTTC. Translated, it gives CASSYPTRKGRAEQYF.